A selection of T cell receptor beta chains follows, all from one sample in a study of cytomegalovirus exposure and HLA in healthy donors. Some clones are missing from TCRdb's copy, which holds only in-frame ones; the method was immunoSEQ multiplex PCR. The sample includes over 100,000 clones, 76% of them seen just once. Sample: PBMCs. The receptor set was obtained from a female donor in good health and CMV-seropositive. CDR3s include the opening cysteine and the closing phenylalanine or tryptophan. The order of the fields is V gene, clone size, D gene, J gene, CDR3 DNA, CDR3 protein. The D gene is left open where the match is weak. Clone size appears in some rows only: once, few, many, or a class for an expanded clone.

TRBV2	.	.	TRBJ1-5	TGTGCCAGCAGTGAGGCGTTTTCGGGGATTCATCAGCCCCAGCATTTT	CASSEAFSGIHQPQHF
TRBV7-3	.	TRBD2	TRBJ2-1	TGTGCCAGCAGCTTAGAAGGGCGGGGGGTGGCCTACAATGAGCAGTTCTTC	CASSLEGRGVAYNEQFF
TRBV11-3	few	TRBD1	TRBJ2-2	TGTGCCAGCAGCCCCGGGACAGGGGAGGGCGGGGAGCTGTTTTTT	CASSPGTGEGGELFF
TRBV28	.	TRBD1	TRBJ1-2	TGTGCCAGCAGGGAAGGCTCGGGACAGCGCTTCTATGGCTACACCTTC	CASREGSGQRFYGYTF
TRBV27	.	TRBD1	TRBJ2-1	TGTGCCAGCACCCCCGACAGGGACGAGCAGTTCTTC	CASTPDRDEQFF
TRBV25-1	.	TRBD1	TRBJ2-7	TGTGCCAGCAGGGGGACAGTGGCCTACGAGCAGTACTTC	CASRGTVAYEQYF
TRBV7-9	.	.	TRBJ1-2	TGTGCCAGCAGCTTAGAGTACAGCCCGGGCTACACCTTC	CASSLEYSPGYTF
TRBV7-3	.	TRBD2	TRBJ2-1	TGTGCCAGCAGCTTCGGACTAGCCAATGAGCAGTTCTTC	CASSFGLANEQFF
TRBV5-1	.	TRBD2	TRBJ2-7	TGCGCCAGCAGCTTGGAACGGACTAGCGGGACCGAGCAGTACTTC	CASSLERTSGTEQYF
TRBV9	.	TRBD2	TRBJ2-1	TGTGCCAGCAGTGAGGGACTAGCGAGCTACAATGAGCAGTTCTTC	CASSEGLASYNEQFF